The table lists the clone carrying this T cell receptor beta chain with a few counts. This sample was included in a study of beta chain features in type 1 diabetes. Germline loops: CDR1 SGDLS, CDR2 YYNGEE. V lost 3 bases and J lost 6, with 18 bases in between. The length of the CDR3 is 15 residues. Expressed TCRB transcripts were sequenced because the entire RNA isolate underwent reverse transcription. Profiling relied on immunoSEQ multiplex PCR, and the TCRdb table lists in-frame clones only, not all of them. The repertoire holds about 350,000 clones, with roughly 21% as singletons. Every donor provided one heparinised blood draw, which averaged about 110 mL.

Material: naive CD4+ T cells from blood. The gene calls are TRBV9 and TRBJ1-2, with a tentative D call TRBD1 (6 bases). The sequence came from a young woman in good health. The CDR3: CASSATGTWNNGYTF. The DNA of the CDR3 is TGTGCCAGCAGCGCAACAGGGACGTGGAATAATGGCTACACCTTC.